This passage covers 20 T cell receptor beta chains from one sample sequenced in a study of T cell repertoires in aging, cancer and after chemotherapy. TCR beta rearrangements were amplified from peripheral blood genomic DNA. Multiplex touch-down PCR with TRB-A/B primers amplified rearranged V-D-J TRB sequences. TCRdb re-analysed the multiplex PCR reads in MiXCR, keeping a single row per CDR3 protein. Among some 5,600 distinct CDR3 sequences listed, about a quarter were seen once. The sample taken for sequencing was blood. Source of these receptors: a human donor with a blood cancer.

Only one count was recorded for this clonotype. This may be a read error, as it is one base from a much larger clone. V and J are TRBV27 and TRBJ2-3; the D is unclear. The CDR3 length is 16 residues. Germline assignment: CDR1 MNHEY and CDR2 SMNVEV (reference sequence). The V gene lost 1 base and the J gene lost 5 bases, with 16 bases spanning the gap. The CDR3 DNA is TGTGCCAGCAGTTTATTAGACTCCCTAGGCGAAGATACGCAGTATTTT. The encoded protein is CASSLLDSLGEDTQYF.

There are a few counts of this clonotype. The chain joins TRBV5-1 to TRBJ2-2, with 8 bases that match TRBD1. J was trimmed by 1 base and V by 4 bases; bases with no gene match: 0. The CDR3 consists of 14 residues. Germline V lookup: CDR1 SGHRS, CDR2 YFSETQ. Here the CDR3 DNA reads TGCGCCAGCAGCGGACAGGGGAACACCGGGGAGCTGTTTTTT. Residues: CASSGQGNTGELFF.

The chain uses TRBV6-1 and TRBJ2-2, with TRBD2 as a possible D gene (5 bases). V lost 4 bases, J lost 8 bases, and 11 bases lay in between. Germline-derived CDR1 and CDR2 are MNHNS and SASEGT. This CDR3 is 13 amino acids long. CDR3: CASSVSGLGELFF. The DNA for the CDR3 is TGTGCCAGCAGTGTTTCGGGGTTGGGGGAGCTGTTTTTT.

By share of the sample, this clonotype is medium-sized. The chain recombines TRBV6-6 with TRBJ1-1; D possibly corresponds to TRBD1 (5 bases). Per the germline V gene, CDR1 is MNHNY and CDR2 is SVGAGI (reference sequence). The CDR3 has 13 amino acids. V was shortened by 2 bases and J by 6 bases, with 10 bases between the two germline ends. This CDR3 reads CASSYGQGAEAFF. CDR3 in DNA: TGTGCCAGCAGTTACGGGCAGGGAGCTGAAGCTTTCTTT.

The V call is TRBV13, the J call TRBJ2-7; D may be TRBD2 (5 bases). This CDR3 is 14 amino acids long. Trimming took off 0 bases at V and 3 bases at J, with 9 bases between the two ends. CDR1 is PRHDT and CDR2 is FYEKMQ in the germline V gene (reference sequence). This CDR3 reads CASSLGRGFYEQYF. Written as DNA, the CDR3 is TGTGCCAGCAGCTTAGGCCGCGGGTTCTACGAGCAGTACTTC. The whole variable domain, remainder taken from reference TRBV13 and TRBJ2-7, is AAGVIQSPRHLIKEKRETATLKCYPIPRHDTVYWYQQGPGQDPQFLISFYEKMQSDKGSIPDRFSAQQFSDYHSELNMSSLELGDSALYFCASSLGRGFYEQYFGPGTRLTVT.

There are a few counts of this clonotype. V usage is TRBV5-1 and J usage is TRBJ1-2; 7 bases line up with TRBD1. CDR1 is SGHRS and CDR2 is YFSETQ in the germline V gene. After removal of 2 bases from V and 0 bases from J, the junction contained 4 bases not matched to a gene. The CDR3 contains 15 residues. In DNA, the CDR3 is TGCGCCAGCAGCTTAACAGGGGAGACTAACTATGGCTACACCTTC. The encoded protein is CASSLTGETNYGYTF.

V gene TRBV11-3 combines with J gene TRBJ2-5; TRBD2 is a possible D gene (6 bases). Trimming cost V 3 bases and J 5 bases, with 16 bases left between them. The CDR3 sequence is 15 residues long. Germline CDR1 and CDR2: SGHNT and YENEEA. CDR3 amino acids: CASSLLGRREETQYF. The CDR3 region has the DNA TGTGCCAGCAGCTTGTTAGGCAGGAGGGAGGAGACCCAGTACTTC.

The chain combines TRBV6-4 with TRBJ1-3; D gene unclear. The length of the CDR3 is 15 residues. Germline CDR1 and CDR2: MRHNA and SNTAGT. The V end lost 3 bases, the J end lost 2 bases, and 11 bases lay between the germline ends. This chain's CDR3 is CASSENDGPGNTIYF. CDR3 nucleotides: TGTGCCAGCAGTGAAAACGACGGACCTGGAAACACCATATATTTT.

This clonotype has just a few counts. V and J are TRBV5-6 and TRBJ2-7; D call uncertain. V was trimmed by 0 bases and J by 7 bases, leaving 17 bases between them. Germline V gene data show CDR1 as SGHDT and CDR2 as YYEEEE. The CDR3 totals 15 residues. The CDR3 here is CASSLARTVAGEQYF. CDR3 nucleotides: TGTGCCAGCAGCTTGGCCAGGACCGTGGCCGGAGAGCAGTACTTC.

This clonotype is judged medium-sized. V is TRBV7-2 and J is TRBJ2-5; no firm D call. Germline V CDR1 and CDR2: SGHTA, FQGNSA. V was cut by 5 bases and J by 5 bases, with 12 bases left in between. The CDR3 has 13 residues. The CDR3 here is CASSPRMGETQYF. CDR3 in DNA: TGTGCCAGCAGCCCCCGAATGGGGGAGACCCAGTACTTC.

This clonotype is categorized as medium-sized. As DNA, the CDR3 is TGTGCCAGCTCGCCGCGACCAGGGGCGGGATTTGACAACGAGCAGTACTTC. It yields the protein CASSPRPGAGFDNEQYF. The chain is built from TRBV18 and TRBJ2-7; tentatively, D is TRBD1 or TRBD2 (6 bases each). The CDR3 has 17 amino acids. Between the trimmed V and J ends, which lost 6 bases and 5 bases, there was a span of 26 bases. The germline CDR1 and CDR2 sequences are KGHSH and LQKENI.

As to this clonotype: This clone may be a read error of a much larger clone one base away. The V call is TRBV15, the J call TRBJ1-3, with 7 bases identical to TRBD1. CDR1 and CDR2 from the germline V gene are LNHNV and YYDKDF (reference sequence). The CDR3 loop spans 14 amino acids. CDR3 DNA sequence: TGTGCCACCAGCGCCCGGACAGGAGGAAACGCCATATATTTT. The encoded protein is CATSARTGGNAIYF. Combining the CDR3 with reference TRBV15 and TRBJ1-3 gives the whole variable domain DAMVIQNPRYQVTQFGKPVTLSCSQTLNHNVMYWYQQKSSQAPKLLFHYYDKDFNNEADTPDNFQSRRPNTSFCFLDIRSPGLGDTAMYLCATSARTGGNAIYFGEGSWLTVV.

By share, this clonotype ranks as medium-sized. CDR3 protein: CASSWAGGGGATTQYF. Here the CDR3 DNA reads TGTGCCAGCAGCTGGGCCGGTGGGGGGGGCGCGACGACCCAGTACTTC. The chain carries TRBV5-6 and TRBJ2-5; tentative D call: TRBD2 (7 bases). V lost 3 bases and J 7 bases, leaving 22 bases between the germline ends. Looked up from germline, CDR1 is SGHDT and CDR2 is YYEEEE. CDR3 length equals 16 residues.

This clonotype was counted only a few times. V is TRBV6-1 and J is TRBJ2-7; D tentatively fits TRBD1 or TRBD2 (6 bases each). The CDR3 runs 15 residues. CDR1 is MNHNS and CDR2 is SASEGT in the germline V gene. Trimming cost V 6 bases and J 7 bases, with 22 bases left between them. CDR3 amino acids: CASSAVRGLRSEQYF. As DNA, the CDR3 is TGTGCCAGCAGCGCGGTCCGGGGGCTTCGGAGTGAGCAGTACTTC.

This clonotype counts as large. The genes are TRBV6-1 and TRBJ2-3; TRBD1 might be the D (6 bases). Trimming took 4 bases from V and 6 from J, leaving 14 bases between them. Per germline, CDR1 MNHNS and CDR2 SASEGT. The CDR3 runs to 14 residues. CDR3 region: CASSAPGHKDTQYF. The CDR3 DNA is TGTGCCAGCAGTGCCCCGGGACACAAGGATACGCAGTATTTT.

This chain's CDR3 is CASGLVGSGNADTQYF. CDR3 DNA sequence: TGTGCTAGTGGTTTGGTTGGTAGCGGGAATGCAGATACGCAGTATTTT. V usage is TRBV12-5 and J usage is TRBJ2-3; 8 nucleotides match TRBD2. CDR3 size: 16 residues. Germline V gene lookup returns CDR1 LGHNT and CDR2 FRNRAP. V trimming: 0 bases; J trimming: 4 bases; junction bases outside the gene matches: 6.

The chain recombines TRBV5-1 with TRBJ2-7, with 9 bases fitting TRBD2. CDR3 length: 16 amino acids. Germline CDR1 SGHRS, CDR2 YFSETQ. The junction had 7 bases not matched to a gene; V was cut back by 0 bases and J by 3 bases. The CDR3 bases are TGCGCCAGCAGCTTGGGGTCTAGCGGGAACGTCTACGAGCAGTACTTC. Its translation: CASSLGSSGNVYEQYF.

This clonotype is termed medium-sized. V usage is TRBV19 and J usage is TRBJ2-2; TRBD2 agrees at 7 bases. The CDR3 has 14 amino acids. The germline CDR1 and CDR2 sequences are LNHDA and SQIVND (reference sequence). With 6 bases clipped from V and 2 bases from J, the junction kept 3 bases outside the gene matches. This CDR3 reads CASRAGSNTGELFF. Written as DNA, the CDR3 is TGTGCCAGTAGAGCGGGGAGTAACACCGGGGAGCTGTTTTTT.

The J gene is TRBJ1-4, the V gene TRBV14; D is unresolved. Per germline, CDR1 SGHDN and CDR2 FVKESK. The CDR3 is 15 amino acids. V was shortened by 3 bases and J by 4 bases, with 12 bases between the two germline ends. The DNA of the CDR3 is TGTGCCAGCAGCCAGAACCGGGCCCATAATGAAAAACTGTTTTTT. Translation: CASSQNRAHNEKLFF.

The genes are TRBV20-1 and TRBJ2-1; 11 positions agree with TRBD2. The CDR3 runs to 18 residues. With 0 bases clipped from V and 1 base from J, the junction kept 8 bases outside the gene matches. Germline CDR1 reads DFQATT; CDR2 reads SNEGSKA (reference sequence). CDR3 residues: CSARDDLAGGLSYNEQFF. CDR3 sequence (DNA): TGCAGTGCTAGAGATGACCTAGCGGGGGGTTTGTCCTACAATGAGCAGTTCTTC.